Described below is a single T cell receptor beta chain sequence and its context. This sample is part of a study of blood T cell repertoires in COVID-19. Across the study: COVID-19 samples, acute and convalescent, were from the United States, Italy and Spain.

V shed 8 bases and J shed 1 base, with 10 bases lying between them. CDR3 size: 13 residues. Authors' processing steps: Reference gene primer amplification gave nucleated cell count estimates. Profiling relied on immunoSEQ multiplex PCR, and the TCRdb table lists in-frame clones only, not all of them. The DNA gave D and trimming, while V, J and clone size come from that table. Among a few hundred thousand clones listed, 70% to 90% were seen once. This clonotype was obtained from a man between 18 and 35 years old with COVID-19, enrolled during active disease. The chain joins TRBV12-3 or TRBV12-4 to TRBJ2-3; D is possibly TRBD1 (5 bases). The sample comprised peripheral blood. CDR3 loop: CASQDRRTDTQYF. Here the CDR3 DNA reads TGTGCCAGCCAAGACAGACGCACAGATACGCAGTATTTT.